This TCR beta chain appears in the sequencing data of a study of blood T cell repertoires in COVID-19. V was shortened by 5 bases and J by 4 bases, with 15 bases between the two germline ends. This CDR3 has 15 amino acids. Germline values: CDR1 MNHEY, CDR2 SMNVEV (reference sequence). Clones were read by immunoSEQ multiplex PCR, and TCRdb kept only the in-frame ones, dropping some. The profile shows roughly 380,000 clones, roughly 86% of them singletons. The source material was PBMCs or T cells enriched from blood (not recorded which). This TCR was sampled from a woman aged 30 to 39 who had been exposed to COVID-19. The chain couples TRBV27 to TRBJ1-3; tentative D call: TRBD1 (6 bases). CDR3 residues: CASSLGGRTGNTIYF. Here the CDR3 DNA reads TGTGCCAGCAGTCTCGGGGGGCGAACCGGAAACACCATATATTTT.